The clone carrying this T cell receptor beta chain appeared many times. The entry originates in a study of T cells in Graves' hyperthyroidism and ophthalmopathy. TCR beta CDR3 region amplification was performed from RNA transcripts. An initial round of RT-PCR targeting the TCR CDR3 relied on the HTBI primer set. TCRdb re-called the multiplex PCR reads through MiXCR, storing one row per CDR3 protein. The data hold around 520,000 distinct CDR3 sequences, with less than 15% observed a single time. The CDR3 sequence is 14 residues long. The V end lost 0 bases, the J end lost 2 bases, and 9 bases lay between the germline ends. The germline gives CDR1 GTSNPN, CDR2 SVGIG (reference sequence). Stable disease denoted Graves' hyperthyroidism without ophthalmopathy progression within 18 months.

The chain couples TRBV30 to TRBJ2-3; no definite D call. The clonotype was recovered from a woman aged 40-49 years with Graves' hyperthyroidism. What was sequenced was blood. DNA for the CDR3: TGTGCCTGGAGTGTTATCGGTCTCACAGATACGCAGTATTTT. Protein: CAWSVIGLTDTQYF.